The rows below give T cell receptor beta chains drawn from one sample of a study of cytomegalovirus exposure and HLA in healthy donors. The method was immunoSEQ multiplex PCR; TCRdb's version includes in-frame clones alone and lacks a portion of them. The table shows some 140,000 clones, with around 80% occurring only once. Sequenced material: PBMCs. Source of these receptors: a man aged 35 to 55 in good health and CMV-seropositive. The CDR3 runs from the conserved cysteine through the conserved F or W. Each record gives: J gene, V gene, clone size, D gene, CDR3 protein, CDR3 DNA. The D gene is left open where the match is weak. Clone size is stated in some rows and not others, as once, few, many or a class when expanded.

J: TRBJ1-1
V: TRBV5-1
size: NA
D: NA
CDR3: CASSLLGQTEAFF
DNA: TGCGCCAGCAGCTTGTTGGGGCAGACTGAAGCTTTCTTT

J: TRBJ2-2
V: TRBV19
size: NA
D: NA
CDR3: CASRPIGTGELFF
DNA: TGTGCCAGCCGTCCAATCGGGACCGGGGAGCTGTTTTTT

J: TRBJ2-1
V: TRBV5-1
size: NA
D: TRBD2
CDR3: CASSFRGRADEQFF
DNA: TGCGCCAGCAGCTTTCGGGGGAGGGCCGATGAGCAGTTCTTC

J: TRBJ2-7
V: TRBV27
size: few
D: TRBD1
CDR3: CASSFRDRVYEQYF
DNA: TGTGCCAGCAGTTTCCGGGACAGGGTGTACGAGCAGTACTTC

J: TRBJ2-7
V: TRBV4-2
size: NA
D: TRBD2
CDR3: CASSQESAGAPYEQYF
DNA: TGTGCCAGCAGCCAAGAGTCAGCGGGAGCTCCCTACGAGCAGTACTTC

J: TRBJ1-2
V: TRBV2
size: few
D: TRBD1
CDR3: CASSGTGGGLRYGYTF
DNA: TGTGCCAGCAGTGGGACAGGGGGAGGTTTACGGTATGGCTACACCTTC

J: TRBJ2-3
V: TRBV19
size: once
D: NA
CDR3: CASSIEAGLTDTQYF
DNA: TGTGCCAGTAGTATAGAGGCGGGCCTCACAGATACGCAGTATTTT

J: TRBJ2-7
V: TRBV6-4
size: NA
D: TRBD1
CDR3: CASSPGQGASEQYF
DNA: TGTGCCAGCAGTCCGGGACAGGGGGCGAGTGAGCAGTACTTC

J: TRBJ2-7
V: TRBV19
size: few
D: NA
CDR3: CASTDGGSYEQYF
DNA: TGTGCCAGTACCGATGGGGGGAGCTACGAGCAGTACTTC

J: TRBJ2-7
V: TRBV11-2
size: NA
D: TRBD1
CDR3: CASSFGTGAGEQYF
DNA: TGTGCCAGCAGCTTTGGGACAGGGGCCGGAGAGCAGTACTTC

J: TRBJ1-1
V: TRBV5-1
size: NA
D: TRBD1
CDR3: CASSWGQGATEAFF
DNA: TGCGCCAGCAGCTGGGGGCAGGGGGCCACTGAAGCTTTCTTT